This TCR beta chain was captured by sequencing in a study of neurological immune-mediated disorders. The CDR3 runs 11 residues. Trimming stripped 3 bases from V and 11 bases from J, with 10 bases between. Per the germline V gene, CDR1 is SEHNR and CDR2 is FQNEAQ (reference sequence). Noted time point: longitudinal time-point 2. The unsorted libraries were made from 2 million PBMCs kept at -80 C. Study outcomes and limitations: The most TCR clonal expansion was seen in HTLV-1-associated myelopathy, whereas the least was seen in multiple sclerosis, below the level in healthy controls. There were no CDR3 amino acid sequences shared by expanded clones across subjects, a result suggesting private repertoires in all groups.

This clonotype was observed many times. Its antigen remains unknown. 5'RACE with 10-nucleotide random UMIs produced the cDNA. A single record per CDR3 protein comes from TCRdb applying MiXCR to the 5' RACE reads. Among 81,000 or so distinct CDR3 sequences listed, less than 15% were seen once. The source of this sequence is a female donor with HTLV-1-associated myelopathy (HAM/TSP). The J gene is TRBJ1-1, the V gene TRBV7-9; D not resolved. Sequencing was carried out using PBMCs. Written as DNA, the CDR3 is TGTGCCAGCAGCTTTAGTGACGAGGCTTTCTTT. Its translation: CASSFSDEAFF.